This T cell receptor (beta chain) derives from a study of CD4 T cells in relation to SARS-CoV-2 and coronaviruses. Findings and limits, study-wide: The cross-reactivity analysis covered only spike protein, not other viral proteins. No donor gave both pre-pandemic and post-infection samples.

In germline, CDR1 is ENHRY, CDR2 SYGVKD. Trimming removed 6 bases from V and 0 bases from J; junction bases left unmatched: 7. The CDR3 totals 15 residues. Deep TCR-beta sequencing used DNA from uncultured naive and memory CD4+ T cells. Data came from immunoSEQ multiplex PCR; TCRdb stores just in-frame clones and leaves some out. The repertoire holds around 69,000 clones, with approximately 94% as singletons. The unexposed donors gave CD4+ T cells in about 2011-2018, prior to COVID-19. CD4 enrichment then naive enrichment separated naive from memory CD4+ cells. A word on this clone: Antigen specificity is unknown.

The sample consisted of naive CD4+ T cells from PBMCs. As to subset: naive CD4+ T cells isolated by negative enrichment. The receptor's source is a human donor in good health. This chain joins TRBV10-3 and TRBJ2-7, with 8 positions matching TRBD1. CDR3: CAISAGDRSSYEQYF. For the CDR3, the DNA is TGTGCCATCAGCGCCGGGGACAGGTCCTCCTACGAGCAGTACTTC.